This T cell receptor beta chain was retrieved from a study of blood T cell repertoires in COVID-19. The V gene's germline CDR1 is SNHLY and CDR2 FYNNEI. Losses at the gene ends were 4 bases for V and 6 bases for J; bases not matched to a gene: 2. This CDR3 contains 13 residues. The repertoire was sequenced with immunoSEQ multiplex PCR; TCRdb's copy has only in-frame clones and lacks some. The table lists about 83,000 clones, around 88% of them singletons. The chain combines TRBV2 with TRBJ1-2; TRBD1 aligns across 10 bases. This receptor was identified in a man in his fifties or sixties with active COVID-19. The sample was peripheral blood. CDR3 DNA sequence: TGTGCCAGCAGTGCGACAGGGGGCCATGGCTACACCTTC. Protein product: CASSATGGHGYTF.